The 5 T cell receptor beta chains given below trace back to one sample, sequenced in a study of Siglec-9 on CD8 T cells in melanoma. Data came from immunoSEQ multiplex PCR; TCRdb stores just in-frame clones and leaves some out. This sample yields some 37,000 clones, of which roughly 84% are seen a single time; approximately 1.7% belongs to the top ten. The sequenced sample was Siglec-9- CD8+ T cells sorted from blood. Every receptor here comes from a human donor in good health.

V gene TRBV4-1 combines with J gene TRBJ2-2; 7 nucleotides match TRBD2. The CDR3 is 17 amino acids. V gave up 3 bases and J gave up 4 bases; unmatched junction bases: 11. Germline loops: CDR1 MGHRA, CDR2 YSYEKL. CDR3 sequence (DNA): TGCGCCAGCAGCCACCCCCCTGGGTGGGAGGGCACCGGGGAGCTGTTTTTT. This encodes CASSHPPGWEGTGELFF.

V usage is TRBV2 and J usage is TRBJ2-7, with 7 bases identical to TRBD1. V dropped 4 bases and J dropped 3; count of bases not matched to a gene: 0. CDR3 size: 12 residues. The germline V gene encodes CDR1 SNHLY and CDR2 FYNNEI. Here the CDR3 DNA reads TGTGCCAGCAGTGGGACAGGCTACGAGCAGTACTTC. This sequence encodes CASSGTGYEQYF.

Details on this clone: Other DNA sequences in the same sample also yield this CDR3. This chain uses TRBV28 with TRBJ2-7; TRBD2 matches 8 bases. The CDR3 consists of 14 residues. Unmatched junction bases numbered 10, after V lost 6 bases and J lost 6 bases. Germline CDR1 MDHEN, CDR2 SYDVKM. This chain's CDR3 is CASSPGTSGGEQYF. CDR3 nucleotides: TGTGCCAGCAGCCCCGGGACTAGTGGAGGCGAGCAGTACTTC.

The chain carries TRBV19 and TRBJ1-5, with D perhaps TRBD1 (5 bases). Trimming left V 3 bases short and J 11 bases short, with 20 bases between. The CDR3 has 15 amino acids. Germline CDR1 and CDR2: LNHDA and SQIVND (reference sequence). CDR3 protein: CASSIASSRALAQHF. The CDR3 coding sequence is TGTGCCAGTAGTATCGCAAGTAGCAGGGCCTTAGCCCAGCATTTT. Full variable domain (outside the CDR3, taken from reference TRBV19 and TRBJ1-5): DGGITQSPKYLFRKEGQNVTLSCEQNLNHDAMYWYRQDPGQGLRLIYYSQIVNDFQKGDIAEGYSVSREKKESFPLTVTSAQKNPTAFYLCASSIASSRALAQHFGDGTRLSIL.

The genes are TRBV27 and TRBJ1-6; 9 bases are shared with TRBD1. This CDR3 has 15 residues. Looked up from germline, CDR1 is MNHEY and CDR2 is SMNVEV (reference sequence). With V trimmed by 3 bases and J by 11 bases, 8 bases remained unmatched. CDR3 DNA: TGTGCCAGCAGTTTGCGGGGACAGGGATACGCACCCCTCCACTTT. It specifies CASSLRGQGYAPLHF.